The 25 T cell receptor beta chains reported below all come from one sample, sequenced in a study of blood T cell repertoires in COVID-19. Assay: immunoSEQ multiplex PCR; the TCRdb copy retains only in-frame clones and omits some. This sample carries under 95,000 clones, approximately 83% of them seen once, and the ten largest clones take more than 2%. The specimen sequenced was peripheral blood. The receptors derive from a woman in her seventies with acute or convalescent COVID-19.

This chain connects TRBV14 to TRBJ1-2, with 8 bases aligning to TRBD1. Germline assignment: CDR1 SGHDN and CDR2 FVKESK. Trimming took 1 base from V and 8 from J; bases not matched to a gene: 6. The CDR3 totals 14 residues. DNA of the CDR3: TGTGCCAGCAGCCAAGCAGGACAGGGTAGAGGCTACACCTTC. Translated: CASSQAGQGRGYTF.

The chain combines TRBV2 with TRBJ2-7; TRBD2 aligns across 13 bases. The junction had 9 bases not matched to a gene; V was cut back by 6 bases and J by 7 bases. Looked up from germline, CDR1 is SNHLY and CDR2 is FYNNEI. CDR3 length: 15 amino acids. CDR3 sequence: CASSTLTSGGVEQYF. In nucleotides, the CDR3 is TGTGCCAGCAGCACCCTTACTAGCGGGGGGGTTGAGCAGTACTTC. The full variable domain, rest sourced from reference TRBV2 and TRBJ2-7, is EPEVTQTPSHQVTQMGQEVILRCVPISNHLYFYWYRQILGQKVEFLVSFYNNEISEKSEIFDDQFSVERPDGSNFTLKIRSTKLEDSAMYFCASSTLTSGGVEQYFGPGTRLTVT.

The chain has TRBV5-1 and TRBJ2-1, with 11 bases lining up with TRBD2. Germline values: CDR1 SGHRS, CDR2 YFSETQ. V was clipped by 4 bases and J by 3 bases; unmatched bases: 6. This CDR3 comprises 16 residues. CDR3 protein: CASSPITSGGYNEQFF. In nucleotides, the CDR3 is TGCGCCAGCAGCCCCATAACTAGCGGGGGCTACAATGAGCAGTTCTTC.

The V call is TRBV2, the J call TRBJ2-3, with 9 positions matching TRBD2. The CDR3 consists of 16 residues. Germline CDR1 SNHLY, CDR2 FYNNEI. J gave up 2 bases and V 6 bases, and 9 bases lay outside the gene matches. The CDR3 loop reads CASREGLAVNTDTQYF. DNA of the CDR3: TGTGCCAGCAGGGAGGGACTAGCAGTTAACACAGATACGCAGTATTTT.

This clone was counted only a few times. This chain uses TRBV5-1 with TRBJ1-5; 8 bases are a match to TRBD1. J was trimmed by 0 bases and V by 0 bases; bases with no gene match: 8. CDR1 and CDR2 from the germline V gene are SGHRS and YFSETQ. The CDR3 loop spans 18 amino acids. The CDR3 DNA reads TGCGCCAGCAGCTTGGTCCCCCAGGGGGCTTATAGCAATCAGCCCCAGCATTTT. Translating gives CASSLVPQGAYSNQPQHF.

This clone was observed a single time. This rearrangement joins TRBV4-1 to TRBJ1-2; the D is unclear. CDR3 size: 15 residues. Trimming took off 3 bases at V and 7 bases at J, with 18 bases between the two ends. Looked up from germline, CDR1 is MGHRA and CDR2 is YSYEKL. CDR3 region: CASSHREDKNLGYTF. Here the CDR3 DNA reads TGCGCCAGCAGCCATCGGGAAGACAAAAACCTTGGCTACACCTTC.

The chain carries TRBV2 and TRBJ2-7; 10 nucleotides match TRBD1. The length of the CDR3 is 13 residues. Germline V gene data show CDR1 as SNHLY and CDR2 as FYNNEI. V dropped 5 bases and J dropped 5; count of bases not matched to a gene: 3. The CDR3 DNA reads as TGTGCCAGCAGTATTGGACAGGGGGACGAGCAGTACTTC. Residues: CASSIGQGDEQYF.

J is TRBJ1-5 and V is TRBV18, with a weak D call TRBD1 (6 bases). CDR3 size: 15 residues. Trimming left V 3 bases short and J 3 bases short, with 12 bases between. CDR1 is KGHSH, CDR2 LQKENI, per germline. The CDR3 DNA sequence: TGTGCCAGCTCACCTTCAAAGGGGGACAATCAGCCCCAGCATTTT. This sequence encodes CASSPSKGDNQPQHF.

The chain combines TRBV7-9 with TRBJ2-3; 8 nucleotides line up with TRBD1. CDR1 and CDR2 from the germline V gene are SEHNR and FQNEAQ (reference sequence). CDR3 size: 15 residues. Trimming cost V 7 bases and J 4 bases; bases outside gene matches: 10. CDR3 protein: CASTPRQGLADTQYF. In DNA form, the CDR3 reads TGTGCCAGCACCCCGCGACAGGGGTTAGCAGATACGCAGTATTTT.

The chain uses TRBV13 and TRBJ2-3; unclear D gene. The CDR3 length is 12 residues. Trimming removed 3 bases from V and 3 bases from J, with 4 bases in between. The V gene's germline CDR1 is PRHDT and CDR2 FYEKMQ (reference sequence). The CDR3 region is CASSFGTDTQYF. The CDR3 nucleotides are TGTGCCAGCAGCTTCGGTACAGATACGCAGTATTTT. The full variable domain, rest sourced from reference TRBV13 and TRBJ2-3, is AAGVIQSPRHLIKEKRETATLKCYPIPRHDTVYWYQQGPGQDPQFLISFYEKMQSDKGSIPDRFSAQQFSDYHSELNMSSLELGDSALYFCASSFGTDTQYFGPGTRLTVL.

The gene calls are TRBV5-1 and TRBJ1-2; no clear D. Germline V lookup: CDR1 SGHRS, CDR2 YFSETQ. V was clipped by 4 bases and J by 5 bases, with 15 bases between them. This CDR3 spans 14 amino acids. The CDR3 DNA is TGCGCCAGCAGCCCAGACACGGTATTGTATGGCTACACCTTC. This translates into CASSPDTVLYGYTF.

This clone was counted between two and nine times. The genes are TRBV19 and TRBJ2-2; 8 bases map to TRBD1. Unmatched junction bases numbered 10, after V lost 7 bases and J lost 0 bases. Germline V gene sequence: CDR1 LNHDA, CDR2 SQIVND (reference sequence). This CDR3 contains 17 residues. The DNA of the CDR3 is TGTGCCAGTAATTGGGGACCGGGACAGGCGAACACCGGGGAGCTGTTTTTT. This codes for CASNWGPGQANTGELFF.

This chain uses TRBV7-2 with TRBJ1-3, with D hard to call. Germline CDR1 reads SGHTA; CDR2 reads FQGNSA. The V gene lost 3 bases and the J gene lost 0 bases, with 9 bases spanning the gap. The CDR3 is 15 amino acids. The CDR3 sequence is CASSFVAGSGNTIYF. CDR3 in DNA: TGTGCCAGCAGCTTTGTGGCAGGCTCTGGAAACACCATATATTTT.

The V and J genes are TRBV29-1 and TRBJ1-4, with 7 bases aligning to TRBD1. The CDR3 totals 14 residues. Germline V CDR1 and CDR2: SQVTM, ANQGSEA. J gave up 7 bases and V 2 bases, and 7 bases lay outside the gene matches. In DNA, the CDR3 is TGCAGCGTTGAAATGGGGGACAGCGCTGAAAAACTGTTTTTT. Translation: CSVEMGDSAEKLFF.

This chain links TRBV30 with TRBJ1-3; TRBD1 is a possible D gene (5 bases). The ends were cut back, 2 bases at V and 4 bases at J, with 9 bases in the middle. This CDR3 has 13 residues. Germline V lookup: CDR1 GTSNPN, CDR2 SVGIG (reference sequence). For the CDR3, the DNA is TGTGCCTGGAGTAAGGGGCACGGAAACACCATATATTTT. Translating gives CAWSKGHGNTIYF.

This chain uses TRBV6-5 with TRBJ2-7; TRBD2 is a possible D gene (6 bases). Germline CDR1 reads MNHEY; CDR2 reads SVGAGI. This CDR3 has 14 amino acids. Trimming took off 7 bases at V and 5 bases at J, with 18 bases between the two ends. The CDR3 region is CASTPTGGSNEQYF. CDR3 DNA sequence: TGTGCCAGCACCCCAACAGGAGGGAGCAACGAGCAGTACTTC.

In this sample, this clone turned up once. The chain couples TRBV18 to TRBJ1-4; TRBD1 aligns across 9 bases. Looked up from germline, CDR1 is KGHSH and CDR2 is LQKENI. Unmatched junction bases numbered 5, after V lost 6 bases and J lost 6 bases. The CDR3 sequence is 14 residues long. CDR3 region: CASSRDRGDEKLFF. In DNA, the CDR3 is TGTGCCAGCTCTCGCGACAGGGGGGATGAAAAACTGTTTTTT.

As regards this clone: The same CDR3 can be traced to other DNA sequences in this sample. The chain joins TRBV7-9 to TRBJ1-1; no clear D gene. Germline-derived CDR1 and CDR2 are SEHNR and FQNEAQ (reference sequence). CDR3 length: 13 residues. V gave up 1 base and J gave up 1 base, with 4 bases separating them. The CDR3 DNA follows: TGTGCCAGCAGCTTAGGACAGAACACTGAAGCTTTCTTT. It is translated as CASSLGQNTEAFF.

CDR3 amino acids: CASSSGLGGYEQYF. DNA of the CDR3: TGTGCCAGCAGCTCAGGCCTAGGAGGCTACGAGCAGTACTTC. V gene TRBV9 combines with J gene TRBJ2-7, with D perhaps matching TRBD2 (5 bases). Trimming left V 4 bases short and J 3 bases short, with 14 bases between. The length of the CDR3 is 14 residues. Germline V gene sequence: CDR1 SGDLS, CDR2 YYNGEE.

This clone has a single count. The rearrangement joins TRBV7-9 to TRBJ1-1, with D hard to call. CDR3 length equals 13 residues. The germline V and J ends were trimmed by 2 bases and 1 base, with 5 bases remaining between them. CDR1 and CDR2 from the germline V gene are SEHNR and FQNEAQ (reference sequence). CDR3 sequence (DNA): TGTGCCAGCAGCTTATGGCCGAACACTGAAGCTTTCTTT. This sequence encodes CASSLWPNTEAFF. Complete variable domain (other parts from reference TRBV7-9 and TRBJ1-1): DTGVSQNPRHKITKRGQNVTFRCDPISEHNRLYWYRQTLGQGPEFLTYFQNEAQLEKSRLLSDRFSAERPKGSFSTLEIQRTEQGDSAMYLCASSLWPNTEAFFGQGTRLTVV.

J is TRBJ2-7 and V is TRBV4-1; tentatively, D is TRBD2 (6 bases). CDR1 is MGHRA, CDR2 YSYEKL, per germline. This CDR3 comprises 17 residues. V shed 0 bases and J shed 2 bases, with 17 bases lying between them. Written as DNA, the CDR3 is TGCGCCAGCAGCCAAGATCTAGTGCGGGGCCTCGCCTACGAGCAGTACTTC. This sequence encodes CASSQDLVRGLAYEQYF.

The V and J genes are TRBV7-9 and TRBJ2-1; tentatively, D is TRBD1 (6 bases). Trimming pared 2 bases from V and 11 bases from J, leaving 13 bases between. The CDR3 is 13 residues long. Germline V gene data show CDR1 as SEHNR and CDR2 as FQNEAQ (reference sequence). CDR3: CASSLSGVSKQFF. The CDR3 DNA reads TGTGCCAGCAGCTTATCAGGGGTAAGCAAGCAGTTCTTC.

This clone was recorded only once. The genes are TRBV4-2 and TRBJ2-5, with 7 bases matching TRBD2. The CDR3 has 16 residues. With 4 bases clipped from V and 3 bases from J, the junction kept 11 bases outside the gene matches. Per the germline V gene, CDR1 is LGHNA and CDR2 is YNFKEQ. CDR3 nucleotide sequence: TGTGCCAGCAGCCCTATCGGACTAGAAGGGAAAGAGACCCAGTACTTC. Its protein is CASSPIGLEGKETQYF.

The chain has TRBV29-1 and TRBJ1-2; 7 bases fit TRBD1. Per the germline V gene, CDR1 is SQVTM and CDR2 is ANQGSEA. V lost 5 bases, J lost 10 bases, and 16 bases stayed unmatched. The CDR3 has 14 amino acids. The CDR3 DNA reads TGCAGCGTTTCTCCTACCGGGACAGCGCCTCCCTACACCTTC. It specifies CSVSPTGTAPPYTF.

This clone was recorded a few times. This rearrangement joins TRBV29-1 to TRBJ2-7, with D possibly being TRBD1 (5 bases). The germline CDR1 and CDR2 sequences are SQVTM and ANQGSEA. This CDR3 comprises 13 residues. Between the trimmed V and J ends, which lost 4 bases and 4 bases, there was a span of 14 bases. The CDR3 DNA reads TGCAGCGTTGTTCGCCAGGGCCAGTACGAGCAGTACTTC. The encoded protein is CSVVRQGQYEQYF.